The next 16 T cell receptor beta chains were all read from a single sample in a study of T cells in localized non-small cell lung cancer. Profiling relied on immunoSEQ multiplex PCR, and the TCRdb table lists in-frame clones only, not all of them. Of about 25,000 clones in the sample, roughly 92% are singletons; the top ten hold 2.5% to 3%. Source: peripheral blood, taken before any cancer treatment. The receptors were sampled from a woman aged 40 to 75 with stage I lung adenocarcinoma.

The chain joins TRBV18 to TRBJ2-7; a possible D gene is TRBD1 (5 bases). CDR3 length equals 13 residues. Trimming left V 2 bases short and J 6 bases short, with 11 bases between. CDR1 is KGHSH and CDR2 is LQKENI in the germline V gene. The CDR3 loop is CASSPGAGIEQYF. The CDR3 coding sequence is TGTGCCAGCTCACCAGGGGCAGGGATCGAGCAGTACTTC.

The CDR3 sequence is CASSYSRMTGDEQFF. The CDR3 nucleotides are TGTGCCAGCAGTTACTCGCGGATGACTGGGGACGAGCAGTTCTTC. This chain links TRBV6-5 with TRBJ2-1; D possibly uses TRBD1 or TRBD2 (5 bases each). The length of the CDR3 is 15 residues. CDR1 is MNHEY and CDR2 is SVGAGI in the germline V gene. V was shortened by 0 bases and J by 10 bases, with 16 bases between the two germline ends.

This chain links TRBV18 with TRBJ1-5; no reliable D call. Germline V gene lookup returns CDR1 KGHSH and CDR2 LQKENI. The V end was cut by 2 bases, the J end by 5 bases, with 10 bases between. The CDR3 spans 14 residues. The CDR3 DNA reads as TGTGCCAGCTCACCAAGCAGAAAGGATCAGCCCCAGCATTTT. Amino acids: CASSPSRKDQPQHF.

This chain connects TRBV5-4 to TRBJ2-5, with 7 positions matching TRBD2. Germline assignment: CDR1 SGHNT and CDR2 YYREEE (reference sequence). V trimming: 4 bases; J trimming: 1 base; junction bases outside the gene matches: 7. This CDR3 region has 15 residues. The CDR3 nucleotides read TGTGCCAGCAGCCGGGGAGGGCAAGGCCAAGAGACCCAGTACTTC. Translating gives CASSRGGQGQETQYF.

The chain uses TRBV7-9 and TRBJ2-1; TRBD2 agrees at 7 bases. This CDR3 region has 13 residues. Germline trimming cut 5 bases from V and 9 bases from J; bases unmatched to any gene: 7. Germline CDR1 and CDR2: SEHNR and FQNEAQ (reference sequence). CDR3 loop: CASSPTTSSEQFF. CDR3 in DNA: TGTGCCAGCAGCCCCACGACTAGCTCTGAGCAGTTCTTC. Full variable domain (remainder filled in from reference TRBV7-9 and TRBJ2-1): DTGVSQNPRHKITKRGQNVTFRCDPISEHNRLYWYRQTLGQGPEFLTYFQNEAQLEKSRLLSDRFSAERPKGSFSTLEIQRTEQGDSAMYLCASSPTTSSEQFFGPGTRLTVL.

This chain connects TRBV28 to TRBJ1-2, with TRBD1 identical over 11 bases. The CDR3 is made up of 16 amino acids. V was pared by 6 bases and J by 1 base, with 7 bases of the junction left unmatched. Per germline, CDR1 MDHEN and CDR2 SYDVKM. The CDR3 reads CASSQPGQGGNYGYTF. The CDR3 coding sequence is TGTGCCAGCAGCCAACCGGGACAGGGGGGTAACTATGGCTACACCTTC.

The chain employs TRBV7-9 and TRBJ1-4; D gene ambiguous. Trimming took off 1 base at V and 2 bases at J, with 5 bases between the two ends. The CDR3 runs to 14 residues. Per germline, CDR1 SEHNR and CDR2 FQNEAQ (reference sequence). CDR3 amino acids: CASSLGTTNEKLFF. The DNA for the CDR3 is TGTGCCAGCAGCTTAGGCACCACTAATGAAAAACTGTTTTTT.

The rearrangement joins TRBV2 to TRBJ1-1; D call uncertain. The CDR3 totals 14 residues. Germline CDR1 is SNHLY and CDR2 is FYNNEI. V lost 5 bases, J lost 0 bases, and 10 bases lay in between. The CDR3 region is CASSSPGVNTEAFF. The CDR3 nucleotides are TGTGCCAGCAGTTCCCCCGGGGTGAACACTGAAGCTTTCTTT.

This chain joins TRBV4-2 and TRBJ2-5, with D perhaps matching TRBD2 (6 bases). The CDR3 covers 16 residues. With 0 bases removed from V and 7 bases from J, the gap between germline ends came to 18 bases. Germline loops: CDR1 LGHNA, CDR2 YNFKEQ. The CDR3 DNA is TGTGCCAGCAGCCAAGATTTTTCATTATCGGGAGTGACCCAGTACTTC. It specifies CASSQDFSLSGVTQYF.

V gene TRBV18 combines with J gene TRBJ1-4, with a tentative D call TRBD1 (5 bases). V was pared by 2 bases and J by 0 bases, with 19 bases between. Per germline, CDR1 KGHSH and CDR2 LQKENI. CDR3 length equals 19 residues. DNA of the CDR3: TGTGCCAGCTCACCATCGGCAGGGTACCAGACAACAACTAATGAAAAACTGTTTTTT. This sequence encodes CASSPSAGYQTTTNEKLFF.

This sequence joins TRBV21-1 and TRBJ1-1; the table assigns TRBD1, which was not confirmed against the DNA. TRBV21-1 is a listed pseudogene. The CDR3 length is 13 residues. For the CDR3, the DNA is TGTGCCAGCAGCAAAACAGGGTTTATCAGGGGAAGCTTT. Protein sequence: CASSKTGFIRGSF.

This clone was seen a few times. This chain joins TRBV5-4 and TRBJ2-3; possibly TRBD1 for D (6 bases). CDR1 is SGHNT, CDR2 YYREEE, per germline (reference sequence). V lost 2 bases and J 4 bases, leaving 11 bases between the germline ends. The CDR3 extends over 14 amino acids. The chain's CDR3 is CASSFRTEADTQYF. The CDR3 bases are TGTGCCAGCAGCTTTCGGACAGAGGCAGATACGCAGTATTTT. The variable domain in full, completed from reference TRBV5-4 and TRBJ2-3, reads ETGVTQSPTHLIKTRGQQVTLRCSSQSGHNTVSWYQQALGQGPQFIFQYYREEENGRGNFPPRFSGLQFPNYSSELNVNALELDDSALYLCASSFRTEADTQYFGPGTRLTVL.

J is TRBJ2-7 and V is TRBV27, with a weak D call TRBD2 (5 bases). Germline lookup yields CDR1 MNHEY and CDR2 SMNVEV (reference sequence). CDR3 length: 13 amino acids. Trimming cost V 8 bases and J 6 bases, with 17 bases left between them. The DNA of the CDR3 is TGTGCCAGCGGGGTCGGTAGCGTAAGCGAGCAGTACTTC. Translating it yields CASGVGSVSEQYF.

This clone has a single count. The CDR3 spells CAISESGNRAEAFF. CDR3 in DNA: TGTGCCATCAGTGAGTCGGGCAACCGAGCTGAAGCTTTCTTT. V usage is TRBV10-3 and J usage is TRBJ1-1; unclear D gene. The CDR3 loop spans 14 amino acids. The germline V and J ends were trimmed by 0 bases and 6 bases, with 11 bases remaining between them. CDR1 ENHRY and CDR2 SYGVKD come from the germline V gene.

The rearrangement links TRBV6-1 to TRBJ1-5; D unresolved. V lost 0 bases to trimming and J lost 2 bases, with 8 bases between them. Germline V gene sequence: CDR1 MNHNS, CDR2 SASEGT. The CDR3 totals 15 residues. CDR3 sequence reads: CASSEAGWGNQPQHF. For the CDR3, the DNA is TGTGCCAGCAGTGAAGCTGGGTGGGGCAATCAGCCCCAGCATTTT.

V and J are TRBV6-1 and TRBJ1-4, with D maybe TRBD1 (6 bases). CDR3 size: 14 residues. Trimming cost V 0 bases and J 8 bases, with 10 bases left between them. Germline assignment: CDR1 MNHNS and CDR2 SASEGT. CDR3 in DNA: TGTGCCAGCAGTGAAGCCGGAGGGGGGGAAAAACTGTTTTTT. Translation: CASSEAGGGEKLFF.